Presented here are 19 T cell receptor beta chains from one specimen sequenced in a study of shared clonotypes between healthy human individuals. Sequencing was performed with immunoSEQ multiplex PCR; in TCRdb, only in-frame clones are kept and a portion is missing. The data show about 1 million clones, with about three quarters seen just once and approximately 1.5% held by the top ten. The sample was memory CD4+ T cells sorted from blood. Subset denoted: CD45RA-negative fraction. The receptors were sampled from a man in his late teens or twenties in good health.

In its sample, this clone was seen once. CDR3 DNA: TGTGCCATAGCGCCTGCCTCTGGAAACACCATATATTTT. It codes for CAIAPASGNTIYF. The V and J genes are TRBV14 and TRBJ1-3; D uncertain. The CDR3 loop spans 13 amino acids. Per the germline V gene, CDR1 is SGHDN and CDR2 is FVKESK. V was cut by 10 bases and J by 0 bases, with 10 bases left in between.

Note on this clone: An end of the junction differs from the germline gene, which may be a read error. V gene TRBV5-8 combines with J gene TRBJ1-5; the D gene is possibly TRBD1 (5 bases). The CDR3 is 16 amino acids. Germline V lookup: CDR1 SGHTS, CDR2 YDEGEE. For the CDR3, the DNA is TGTGCCAGCAGGGCGGGGCTCCGCCATCGGAGTCAGCTCCAGCATTTT. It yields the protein CASRAGLRHRSQLQHF.

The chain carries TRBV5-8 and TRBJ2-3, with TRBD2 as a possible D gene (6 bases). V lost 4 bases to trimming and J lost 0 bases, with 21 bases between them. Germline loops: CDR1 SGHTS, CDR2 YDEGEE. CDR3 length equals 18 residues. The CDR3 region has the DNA TGTGCCAGCAGCGGGAGGCGGCTGGTAAGGGCTAGCACAGATACGCAGTATTTT. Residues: CASSGRRLVRASTDTQYF.

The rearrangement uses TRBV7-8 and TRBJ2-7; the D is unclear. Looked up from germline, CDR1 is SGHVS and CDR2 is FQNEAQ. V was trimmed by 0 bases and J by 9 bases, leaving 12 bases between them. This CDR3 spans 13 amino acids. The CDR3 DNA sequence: TGTGCCAGCAGCTTAGCGGCCGGCAGGCCGCAGTACTTC. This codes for CASSLAAGRPQYF.

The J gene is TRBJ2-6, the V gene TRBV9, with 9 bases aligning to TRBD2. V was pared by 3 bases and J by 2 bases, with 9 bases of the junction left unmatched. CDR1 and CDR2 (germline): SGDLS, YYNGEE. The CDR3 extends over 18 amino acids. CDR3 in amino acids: CASSAPRGGAAGANVLTF. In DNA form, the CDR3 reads TGTGCCAGCAGCGCCCCCCGCGGGGGGGCCGCTGGGGCCAACGTCCTGACTTTC.

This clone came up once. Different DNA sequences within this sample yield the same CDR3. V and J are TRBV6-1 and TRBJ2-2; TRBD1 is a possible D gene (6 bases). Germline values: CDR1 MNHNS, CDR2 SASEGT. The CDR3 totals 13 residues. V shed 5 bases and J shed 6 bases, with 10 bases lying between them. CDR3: CASSPQGAGELFF. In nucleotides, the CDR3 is TGTGCCAGCAGTCCACAGGGCGCCGGGGAGCTGTTTTTT.

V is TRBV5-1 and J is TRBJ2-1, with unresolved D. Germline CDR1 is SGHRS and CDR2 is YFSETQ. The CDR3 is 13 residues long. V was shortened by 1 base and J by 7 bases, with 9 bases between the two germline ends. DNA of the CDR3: TGCGCCAGCAGCTTGATCCAAGATAATGAGCAGTTCTTC. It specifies CASSLIQDNEQFF.

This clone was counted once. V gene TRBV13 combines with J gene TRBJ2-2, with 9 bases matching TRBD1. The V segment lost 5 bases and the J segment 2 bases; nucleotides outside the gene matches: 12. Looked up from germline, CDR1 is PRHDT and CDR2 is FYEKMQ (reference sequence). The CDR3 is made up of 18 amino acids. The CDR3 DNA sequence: TGTGCCAGCAGCACTTGGACAGGGGAGGGTGTCAACACCGGGGAGCTGTTTTTT. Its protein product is CASSTWTGEGVNTGELFF.

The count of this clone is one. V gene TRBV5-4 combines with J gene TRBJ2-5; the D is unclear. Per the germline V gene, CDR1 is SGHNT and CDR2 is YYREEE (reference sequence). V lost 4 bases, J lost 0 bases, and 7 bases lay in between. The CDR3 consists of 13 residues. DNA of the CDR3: TGTGCCAGCAGCCAGCCGAACCAAGAGACCCAGTACTTC. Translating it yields CASSQPNQETQYF.

The CDR3 DNA reads as TGTGCCAGCAGTGAGGCTACTTACAATGAGCAGTTCTTC. It is translated as CASSEATYNEQFF. The chain uses TRBV6-1 and TRBJ2-1; D unclear. The CDR3 consists of 13 residues. Looked up from germline, CDR1 is MNHNS and CDR2 is SASEGT. The ends were cut back, 3 bases at V and 4 bases at J, with 7 bases in the middle.

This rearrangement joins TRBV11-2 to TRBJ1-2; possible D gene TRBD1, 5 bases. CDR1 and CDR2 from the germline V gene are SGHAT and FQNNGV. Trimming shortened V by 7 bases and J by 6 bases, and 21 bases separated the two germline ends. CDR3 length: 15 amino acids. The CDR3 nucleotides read TGTGCCAGCAATACGGGGGTCCGTCAGGAGGATGGCTACACCTTC. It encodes CASNTGVRQEDGYTF.

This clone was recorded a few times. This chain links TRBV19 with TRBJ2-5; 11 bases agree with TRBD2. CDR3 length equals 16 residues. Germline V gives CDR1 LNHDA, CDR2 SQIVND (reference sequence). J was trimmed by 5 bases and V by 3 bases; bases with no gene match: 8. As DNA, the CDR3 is TGTGCCAGTAGTATTCTAGCGGGGGGTCTTGCGGAGACCCAGTACTTC. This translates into CASSILAGGLAETQYF.

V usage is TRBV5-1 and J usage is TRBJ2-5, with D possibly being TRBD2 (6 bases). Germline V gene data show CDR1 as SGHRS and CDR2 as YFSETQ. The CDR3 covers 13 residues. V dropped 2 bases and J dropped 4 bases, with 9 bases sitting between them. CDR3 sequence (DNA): TGCGCCAGCAGCTTAAACGGGGGAGAGACCCAGTACTTC. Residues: CASSLNGGETQYF.

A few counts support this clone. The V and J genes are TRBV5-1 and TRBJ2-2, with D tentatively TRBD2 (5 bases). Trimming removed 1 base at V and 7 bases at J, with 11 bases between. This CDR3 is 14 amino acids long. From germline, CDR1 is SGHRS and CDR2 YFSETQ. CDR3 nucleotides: TGCGCCAGCAGCTTGTCTAGCAAAGTCGGGGAGCTGTTTTTT. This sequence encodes CASSLSSKVGELFF.

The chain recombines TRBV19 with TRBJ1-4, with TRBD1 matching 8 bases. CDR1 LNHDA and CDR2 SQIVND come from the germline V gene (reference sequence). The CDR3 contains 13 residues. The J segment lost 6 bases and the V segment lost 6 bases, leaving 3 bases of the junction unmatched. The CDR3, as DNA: TGTGCCAGTAGAGAGACAGGGGATGAAAAACTGTTTTTT. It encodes CASRETGDEKLFF.

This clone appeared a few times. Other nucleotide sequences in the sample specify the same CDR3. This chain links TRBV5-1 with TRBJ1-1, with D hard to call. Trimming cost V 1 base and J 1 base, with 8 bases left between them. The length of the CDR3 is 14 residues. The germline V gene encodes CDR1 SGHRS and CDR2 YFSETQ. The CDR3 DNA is TGCGCCAGCAGCTTGAGGCCAACGAACACTGAAGCTTTCTTT. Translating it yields CASSLRPTNTEAFF.

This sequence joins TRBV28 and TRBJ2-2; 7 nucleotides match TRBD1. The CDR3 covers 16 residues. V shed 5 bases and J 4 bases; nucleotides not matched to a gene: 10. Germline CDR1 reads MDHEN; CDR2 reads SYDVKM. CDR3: CASSIITGVSTGELFF. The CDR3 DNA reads TGTGCCAGCAGTATCATTACAGGGGTGAGCACCGGGGAGCTGTTTTTT. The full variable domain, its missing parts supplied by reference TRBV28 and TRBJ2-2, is DVKVTQSSRYLVKRTGEKVFLECVQDMDHENMFWYRQDPGLGLRLIYFSYDVKMKEKGDIPEGYSVSREKKERFSLILESASTNQTSMYLCASSIITGVSTGELFFGEGSRLTVL.

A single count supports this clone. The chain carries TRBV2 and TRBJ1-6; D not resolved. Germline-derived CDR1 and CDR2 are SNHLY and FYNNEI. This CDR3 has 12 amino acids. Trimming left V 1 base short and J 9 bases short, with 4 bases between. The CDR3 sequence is CASSEGLSPLHF. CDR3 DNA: TGTGCCAGCAGTGAAGGGCTTTCACCCCTCCACTTT.

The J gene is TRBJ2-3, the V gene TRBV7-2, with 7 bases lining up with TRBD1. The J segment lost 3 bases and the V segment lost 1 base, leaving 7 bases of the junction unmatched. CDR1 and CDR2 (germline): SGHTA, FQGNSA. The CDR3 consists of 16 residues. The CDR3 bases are TGTGCCAGCAGCTTAGGAGACAGGGTAGGAACAGATACGCAGTATTTT. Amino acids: CASSLGDRVGTDTQYF.